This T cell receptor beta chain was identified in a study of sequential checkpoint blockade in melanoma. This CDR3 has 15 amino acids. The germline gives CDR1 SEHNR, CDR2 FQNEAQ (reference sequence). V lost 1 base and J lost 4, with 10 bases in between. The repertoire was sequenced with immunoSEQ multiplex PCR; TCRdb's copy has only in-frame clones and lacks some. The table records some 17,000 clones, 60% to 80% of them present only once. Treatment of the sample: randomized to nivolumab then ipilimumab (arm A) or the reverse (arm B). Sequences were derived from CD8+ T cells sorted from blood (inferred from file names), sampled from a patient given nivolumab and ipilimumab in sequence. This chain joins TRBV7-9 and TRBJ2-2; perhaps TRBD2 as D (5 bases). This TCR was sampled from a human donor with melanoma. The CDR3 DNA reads TGTGCCAGCAGCTTAGTTGAAGGGAGCACCGGGGAGCTGTTTTTT. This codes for CASSLVEGSTGELFF.